Each of the 3 T cell receptor beta chains below was sequenced from the same sample in a study of shared clonotypes between healthy human individuals. Produced via immunoSEQ multiplex PCR; TCRdb's table is partial and in-frame only. The table includes around 980,000 clones, 70% to 80% detected once. Sequenced sample: memory CD4+ T cells from PBMCs. This sample's subset: CD45RA-negative fraction. Source of these receptors: a man aged 18-30 years in good health. Some clones in this sample may be carry-over from other donors' samples.

The genes are TRBV19 and TRBJ2-7; 7 bases are shared with TRBD2. V shed 5 bases, J shed 7 bases, and the junction held 11 bases outside the gene matches. CDR3 length: 14 residues. Germline CDR1 and CDR2: LNHDA and SQIVND (reference sequence). Written as DNA, the CDR3 is TGTGCCAGTAGTGCCCGAGGGAGGGGCCGGGAGCAGTACTTC. Translating gives CASSARGRGREQYF.

The V gene is TRBV4-1, the J gene TRBJ2-1, with D perhaps TRBD2 (6 bases). V gave up 0 bases and J gave up 1 base, with 7 bases separating them. This CDR3 is built from 15 residues. Germline V gene data show CDR1 as MGHRA and CDR2 as YSYEKL. CDR3 residues: CASSQEGRSYNEQFF. CDR3 in DNA: TGCGCCAGCAGCCAAGAAGGGAGGTCCTACAATGAGCAGTTCTTC.

V and J are TRBV5-1 and TRBJ2-1, with D unclear. The CDR3 totals 14 residues. V shed 5 bases and J shed 6 bases, with 15 bases lying between them. The germline gives CDR1 SGHRS, CDR2 YFSETQ. CDR3 sequence reads: CASREFQVFNEQFF. The CDR3 nucleotides read TGCGCCAGCAGAGAATTCCAGGTGTTCAATGAGCAGTTCTTC.